The rows below give T cell receptor beta chains drawn from one sample of a study of T cell responses to AZD1222 COVID-19 vaccine. Libraries were prepared by immunoSEQ multiplex PCR; TCRdb keeps only in-frame clonotypes and omits some of them. The sample lists 150,000 to 200,000 clones; about 94% were seen once. The source material was peripheral blood, sampled on day 0 of AZD1222 vaccination. These TCRs come from an adult in good health. Both conserved end residues are part of each CDR3. A D gene is named only where the DNA matches it firmly. Some rows have no size entry. The others give once, few or many, or a class for an expanded clone.

v_gene	j_gene	abundance	d_gene	CDR3nt	CDR3aa
TRBV7-9	TRBJ1-2	.	.	TGTGCCAGCAGCCTCCTCGCCGGGAACTATGGCTACACCTTC	CASSLLAGNYGYTF
TRBV28	TRBJ1-1	.	.	TGTGCCAGCAGTCCACCTTCCGGTCAGGGTTTAAGCACTGAAGCTTTCTTT	CASSPPSGQGLSTEAFF
TRBV24-1	TRBJ2-2	.	TRBD2	TGTGCCACCAGTGATTGGGGCGGGAGCGTCGGCACCGGGGAGCTGTTTTTT	CATSDWGGSVGTGELFF
TRBV5-1	TRBJ2-5	.	.	TGCGCCAGCAGCTTGGAGTTGGGGCTGGGGACCCAGTACTTC	CASSLELGLGTQYF
TRBV7-3	TRBJ2-1	.	.	TGTGCCAGCAGCTTAAGGCGGGCGGATGAGCAGTTCTTC	CASSLRRADEQFF
TRBV9	TRBJ2-1	.	.	TGTGCCAGCAGCGTAGTTGACGGGACTCACAATGAGCAGTTCTTC	CASSVVDGTHNEQFF
TRBV6-5	TRBJ2-4	.	.	TGTGCCAGCAGTAGTCCCGGACGGGCCAAAAACATTCAGTACTTC	CASSSPGRAKNIQYF
TRBV5-1	TRBJ2-3	.	.	TGCGCCAGCAGCTTGATACCCCGGGATACGCAGTATTTT	CASSLIPRDTQYF
TRBV2	TRBJ2-7	few	.	TGTGCCAGCAGTGAGACTAGCTACGAGCAGTACTTC	CASSETSYEQYF
TRBV7-8	TRBJ2-2	.	TRBD2	TGTGCCAGCAGCATAGGACTAGCGGGAGGAGGCGGGGAGCTGTTTTTT	CASSIGLAGGGGELFF
TRBV3-1/TRBV3-2	TRBJ2-3	.	.	TGTGCCAGCAGCCCGCGGGGCGGGCCTGTGGAAGATACGCAGTATTTT	CASSPRGGPVEDTQYF
TRBV3-1/TRBV3-2	TRBJ2-7	.	.	TGTGCCAGCAGCCAAGGGCGCTCCTACGAGCAGTACTTC	CASSQGRSYEQYF
TRBV28	TRBJ1-5	once	TRBD1	TGTGCCAGCACTACTTGGACAGGGGGCAATCAGCCCCAGCATTTT	CASTTWTGGNQPQHF
TRBV7-8	TRBJ1-2	few	TRBD1	TGTGCCAGCAGCCCGGGACAGAACTATGGCTACACCTTC	CASSPGQNYGYTF
TRBV28	TRBJ2-1	.	TRBD2	TGTGCCAGCAGTTCCCAATCCGGGGGGACCTCCTACAATGAGCAGTTCTTC	CASSSQSGGTSYNEQFF
TRBV6-6	TRBJ2-7	.	TRBD2	TGTGCCAGCGGAAAACTAGCGGGAGATCTCGAGCAGTACTTC	CASGKLAGDLEQYF
TRBV6-5	TRBJ2-7	.	TRBD1	TGTGCCAGCAGTTACTATCCGGACAGGGGTAACGAGCAGTACTTC	CASSYYPDRGNEQYF
TRBV5-1	TRBJ1-2	.	.	TGCGCCAGCAGGAGTGGGGACGCCGTCGATGGCTACACCTTC	CASRSGDAVDGYTF
TRBV18	TRBJ1-2	.	TRBD1	TGTGCCAGCTCACCTACCCGACAGGGGGCCAACTATGGCTACACCTTC	CASSPTRQGANYGYTF
TRBV7-8	TRBJ2-7	.	TRBD2	TGTGCCAGCAGCTTGGAACTAGCGGGATTCCACGAGCAGTACTTC	CASSLELAGFHEQYF
TRBV28	TRBJ1-3	.	.	TGTGCCAGCAGTTTAGGGGGCTATACTGGAAACACCATATATTTT	CASSLGGYTGNTIYF
TRBV6-6	TRBJ2-7	.	.	TGTGCCAGCAGTGGGGACCCAGGGTGGGACTCCTACGAGCAGTACTTC	CASSGDPGWDSYEQYF
TRBV7-9	TRBJ1-3	.	TRBD1	TGTGCCAGCAGCTTAAACAGGGGAGGGACGGGAAACACCATATATTTT	CASSLNRGGTGNTIYF
TRBV7-9	TRBJ2-7	few	TRBD2	TGTGCCAGCAGCGCTAGCGGGAGTGGCTACGAGCAGTACTTC	CASSASGSGYEQYF
TRBV28	TRBJ1-5	.	.	TGTGCCAGCAGCCGGCATCAGCCCCAGCATTTT	CASSRHQPQHF